One and the same sample provided the 6 T cell receptor beta chains below, sequenced in a study of blood T cell repertoires in COVID-19. Sequenced by immunoSEQ multiplex PCR; TCRdb stores in-frame clones only, minus some. The sample yields around 94,000 clones, roughly 80% seen once. Sequenced sample: peripheral blood. Receptors originate from a man aged 55 to 70 with active or convalescent COVID-19.

This rearrangement joins TRBV27 to TRBJ1-2; 7 bases are a match to TRBD1. With 6 bases clipped from V and 7 bases from J, the junction kept 11 bases outside the gene matches. Germline loops: CDR1 MNHEY, CDR2 SMNVEV (reference sequence). The CDR3 extends over 14 amino acids. The CDR3 nucleotides are TGTGCCAGCAGCCCCGGACAGGTGGGGTTTGGCTACACCTTC. The encoded protein is CASSPGQVGFGYTF.

The CDR3 coding sequence is TGTGCCAGCAGTGGGCGTAGTCAGCCCCAGCATTTT. Translated, it gives CASSGRSQPQHF. This chain connects TRBV28 to TRBJ1-5; no clear D gene. Germline assignment: CDR1 MDHEN and CDR2 SYDVKM. The CDR3 is 12 amino acids. Trimming stripped 5 bases from V and 6 bases from J, with 8 bases between.

This chain uses TRBV5-1 with TRBJ2-5; 7 bases align to TRBD2. CDR1 is SGHRS, CDR2 YFSETQ, per germline. V trimming: 2 bases; J trimming: 5 bases; junction bases outside the gene matches: 3. This CDR3 spans 13 amino acids. In DNA, the CDR3 is TGCGCCAGCAGCTTAGGGGAGGGCGAGACCCAGTACTTC. Translated, it gives CASSLGEGETQYF. Filled out from reference TRBV5-1 and TRBJ2-5, the complete variable domain reads KAGVTQTPRYLIKTRGQQVTLSCSPISGHRSVSWYQQTPGQGLQFLFEYFSETQRNKGNFPGRFSGRQFSNSRSEMNVSTLELGDSALYLCASSLGEGETQYFGPGTRLLVL.

A single count supports this clone. The chain joins TRBV6-4 to TRBJ1-5; D uncertain. V lost 3 bases to trimming and J lost 4 bases, with 7 bases between them. CDR1 and CDR2 (germline): MRHNA, SNTAGT. The CDR3 contains 13 residues. The CDR3 coding sequence is TGTGCCAGCAGTGAGGAGGAAAATCAGCCCCAGCATTTT. It is translated as CASSEEENQPQHF.

This chain connects TRBV3-1 (or the pseudogene TRBV3-2) to TRBJ2-3; 10 bases are a match to TRBD2. Germline-derived CDR1 and CDR2 are LGHDT and YNNKEL (reference sequence). The trim removed 4 bases at V and 9 bases at J, leaving 16 bases unmatched. This CDR3 has 17 residues. CDR3 nucleotide sequence: TGTGCCAGCAGCCCGATCTTCAGCGGGAGGGGGATGGTGACGCAGTATTTT. Amino acids: CASSPIFSGRGMVTQYF.

The chain has TRBV7-8 and TRBJ2-7, with D maybe TRBD2 (6 bases). Germline lookup yields CDR1 SGHVS and CDR2 FQNEAQ. The V end lost 4 bases, the J end lost 3 bases, and 7 bases lay between the germline ends. The CDR3 extends over 12 amino acids. In DNA form, the CDR3 reads TGTGCCAGCAGCTCGCGGGGCTACGAGCAGTACTTC. The encoded protein is CASSSRGYEQYF.